Shown below are 27 T cell receptor beta chains from a single sample sequenced in a study of shared T cell receptors in the human thymus. Sequenced by immunoSEQ multiplex PCR; TCRdb stores in-frame clones only, minus some. The sample carries 500,000 to 850,000 clones, about 87% recorded once. The same data also went into a second study, on human thymus T cells.

Material: thymocytes. These receptors all stem from a boy younger than two with a congenital heart defect.

Only a few counts were recorded for this clone. An end of the junction differs from the germline gene, which may be a read error. The chain couples TRBV5-6 to TRBJ1-6; D is uncertain. This CDR3 is 12 amino acids long. Germline CDR1 SGHDT, CDR2 YYEEEE. CDR3 residues: CASSSNNSPLHF. The CDR3 DNA follows: TGTGCCAGCAGCTCCAATAATTCACCCCTCCACTTT. Filled out from reference TRBV5-6 and TRBJ1-6, the complete variable domain reads DAGVTQSPTHLIKTRGQQVTLRCSPKSGHDTVSWYQQALGQGPQFIFQYYEEEERQRGNFPDRFSGHQFPNYSSELNVNALLLGDSALYLCASSSNNSPLHFGNGTRLTVT.

This chain joins TRBV4-3 and TRBJ1-2, with D perhaps TRBD1 (6 bases). The V end was cut by 0 bases, the J end by 4 bases, with 18 bases between. The CDR3 contains 17 residues. Germline assignment: CDR1 LGHNA and CDR2 YSLEER. CDR3: CASSQDSSRTVVYGYTF. The CDR3, as DNA: TGCGCCAGCAGCCAAGACTCATCCCGGACAGTCGTCTATGGCTACACCTTC.

In the case of this clone: The same CDR3 is also encoded by other DNA sequences in this sample. The J gene is TRBJ1-6, the V gene TRBV5-6, with 8 bases fitting TRBD1. Germline CDR1 and CDR2: SGHDT and YYEEEE. The CDR3 extends over 16 amino acids. V shed 1 base, J shed 8 bases, and the junction held 8 bases outside the gene matches. CDR3 coding DNA: TGTGCCAGCAGCTTGACGGGGACAGGACATTATTCACCCCTCCACTTT. Encoded protein: CASSLTGTGHYSPLHF.

The genes are TRBV19 and TRBJ1-1; 9 nucleotides align to TRBD1. Looked up from germline, CDR1 is LNHDA and CDR2 is SQIVND (reference sequence). This CDR3 has 17 residues. J gave up 1 base and V 4 bases, and 10 bases lay outside the gene matches. CDR3 in DNA: TGTGCCAGTAGTACACCCGGACAGGGGTCAACGAACACTGAAGCTTTCTTT. It codes for CASSTPGQGSTNTEAFF.

This chain uses TRBV19 with TRBJ1-4; D is possibly TRBD1 (5 bases). Germline values: CDR1 LNHDA, CDR2 SQIVND (reference sequence). The V gene lost 8 bases and the J gene lost 6 bases, with 16 bases spanning the gap. There are 14 residues in the CDR3. The CDR3 sequence: CASATKGRDEKLFF. The CDR3 nucleotides are TGTGCCAGTGCAACCAAGGGGCGCGATGAAAAACTGTTTTTT.

V usage is TRBV28 and J usage is TRBJ2-5; TRBD2 matches 8 bases. The CDR3 runs 14 residues. Trimming removed 8 bases from V and 5 bases from J; junction bases left unmatched: 10. Germline V CDR1 and CDR2: MDHEN, SYDVKM. This chain's CDR3 is CASRSGGGMETQYF. For the CDR3, the DNA is TGTGCCAGCCGAAGCGGGGGCGGGATGGAGACCCAGTACTTC.

The chain carries TRBV4-3 and TRBJ2-2; TRBD1 matches at 10 bases. V lost 3 bases to trimming and J lost 7 bases; unmatched junction nucleotides: 8. The CDR3 runs to 16 residues. CDR1 is LGHNA, CDR2 YSLEER, per germline. The CDR3 nucleotides are TGCGCCAGCAGCCAGGAAGACAGGGGGCGTAGCGGGGAGCTGTTTTTT. Translating it yields CASSQEDRGRSGELFF.

The V call is TRBV5-6, the J call TRBJ2-3; TRBD2 matches at 10 bases. V dropped 1 base and J dropped 0; count of bases not matched to a gene: 11. CDR3 size: 19 residues. The germline V gene has CDR1 SGHDT and CDR2 YYEEEE. The DNA of the CDR3 is TGTGCCAGCAGCTTGAGGCTAGCGGGGGCCTATCCAAGCACAGATACGCAGTATTTT. Translation: CASSLRLAGAYPSTDTQYF. Combining the CDR3 with reference TRBV5-6 and TRBJ2-3 gives the whole variable domain DAGVTQSPTHLIKTRGQQVTLRCSPKSGHDTVSWYQQALGQGPQFIFQYYEEEERQRGNFPDRFSGHQFPNYSSELNVNALLLGDSALYLCASSLRLAGAYPSTDTQYFGPGTRLTVL.

The chain links TRBV28 to TRBJ2-7; weak D call: TRBD2 (6 bases). From germline, CDR1 is MDHEN and CDR2 SYDVKM. The CDR3 runs to 14 residues. V was shortened by 3 bases and J by 3 bases, with 12 bases between the two germline ends. The CDR3 loop is CASSFGGRNYEQYF. CDR3 in DNA: TGTGCCAGCAGTTTCGGTGGGAGGAACTACGAGCAGTACTTC.

There are a few counts of this clone. The chain has TRBV30 and TRBJ2-7; D is ambiguous. V was pared by 0 bases and J by 12 bases, with 18 bases between. Germline CDR1 reads GTSNPN; CDR2 reads SVGIG (reference sequence). The CDR3 contains 13 residues. CDR3 DNA sequence: TGTGCCTGGAGTGTACTAAGGTATGACGGAGCGTACTTC. Translation gives CAWSVLRYDGAYF.

This chain joins TRBV4-3 and TRBJ2-7; 7 bases are a match to TRBD1. Germline assignment: CDR1 LGHNA and CDR2 YSLEER. The CDR3 runs 13 residues. V shed 4 bases, J shed 5 bases, and the junction held 5 bases outside the gene matches. CDR3 sequence: CASSPNRGDEQYF. DNA for the CDR3: TGCGCCAGCAGCCCGAACAGGGGAGACGAGCAGTACTTC.

In DNA, the CDR3 is TGTGCCAGCTCACTCGGACTAGCGGGGGATATCCTCTACAATGAGCAGTTCTTC. It encodes CASSLGLAGDILYNEQFF. The V and J genes are TRBV18 and TRBJ2-1; 13 nucleotides match TRBD2. The CDR3 totals 18 residues. The J segment lost 3 bases and the V segment lost 4 bases, leaving 9 bases of the junction unmatched. The germline gives CDR1 KGHSH, CDR2 LQKENI.

The chain couples TRBV28 to TRBJ1-2, with 10 positions matching TRBD1. The CDR3 spans 13 residues. Germline loops: CDR1 MDHEN, CDR2 SYDVKM. The trim removed 7 bases at V and 2 bases at J, leaving 1 base unmatched. CDR3 in amino acids: CASKGQGNYGYTF. DNA for the CDR3: TGTGCCAGCAAGGGACAGGGGAACTATGGCTACACCTTC.

This clone was seen more than once but under ten times. The V gene is TRBV7-9, the J gene TRBJ2-1; the match to TRBD2 covers 11 bases. This CDR3 comprises 16 residues. The germline CDR1 and CDR2 sequences are SEHNR and FQNEAQ (reference sequence). Losses at the gene ends were 6 bases for V and 2 bases for J; bases not matched to a gene: 6. The CDR3 DNA reads TGTGCCAGCAGTATTTTAGCGGGAGGGCCCTACAATGAGCAGTTCTTC. Protein: CASSILAGGPYNEQFF.

Only one count was recorded for this clone. The J gene is TRBJ2-7, the V gene TRBV27, with 14 positions matching TRBD2. V lost 6 bases and J lost 13; bases outside the gene matches: 11. The CDR3 is made up of 14 amino acids. Germline V gene data show CDR1 as MNHEY and CDR2 as SMNVEV (reference sequence). The CDR3 region has the DNA TGTGCCAGCAGCCAGGCCCGGACTAGCGGGAGGAGTTACTTC. The encoded protein is CASSQARTSGRSYF.

This chain's CDR3 is CASSLRGEETQYF. The CDR3, as DNA: TGTGCCAGCAGTTTGCGGGGGGAAGAGACCCAGTACTTC. The rearrangement links TRBV28 to TRBJ2-5; 8 positions agree with TRBD2. Germline CDR1 MDHEN, CDR2 SYDVKM. This CDR3 has 13 residues. V trimming: 3 bases; J trimming: 3 bases; junction bases outside the gene matches: 0.

CDR3: CASSRGYNEQFF. In DNA, the CDR3 is TGTGCCAGCAGTCGGGGCTACAATGAGCAGTTCTTC. This rearrangement joins TRBV6-1 to TRBJ2-1; maybe TRBD2 (5 bases). Germline CDR1 reads MNHNS; CDR2 reads SASEGT. The CDR3 is 12 amino acids. The germline V and J ends were trimmed by 5 bases and 3 bases, with 5 bases remaining between them.

The chain is built from TRBV5-1 and TRBJ2-3, with TRBD2 matching 9 bases. The germline V gene encodes CDR1 SGHRS and CDR2 YFSETQ. The CDR3 runs 18 residues. V was clipped by 0 bases and J by 4 bases; unmatched bases: 12. This CDR3 is CASSLGPHAGGGADTQYF. As DNA, the CDR3 is TGCGCCAGCAGCTTGGGCCCCCATGCGGGAGGGGGCGCAGATACGCAGTATTTT.

The chain employs TRBV5-6 and TRBJ1-2; TRBD1 agrees at 7 bases. J lost 0 bases, V lost 4 bases, and 6 bases had no gene match. Germline V gene data show CDR1 as SGHDT and CDR2 as YYEEEE. This CDR3 has 15 residues. The CDR3 sequence: CASSPHGQANYGYTF. CDR3 coding DNA: TGTGCCAGCAGCCCTCACGGACAGGCTAACTATGGCTACACCTTC.

The chain carries TRBV10-2 and TRBJ2-4, with 10 bases matching TRBD2. This CDR3 has 21 amino acids. Losses at the gene ends were 5 bases for V and 0 bases for J; bases not matched to a gene: 19. Germline V gives CDR1 WSHSY, CDR2 SAAADI. The DNA of the CDR3 is TGCGCCAGCAGTCCCCACCCTTTGGCCTTTAGCGGGGGGCCAGCCAAAAACATTCAGTACTTC. Protein product: CASSPHPLAFSGGPAKNIQYF.

The chain carries TRBV27 and TRBJ2-7, with 8 positions matching TRBD1. The CDR3 runs to 20 residues. From germline, CDR1 is MNHEY and CDR2 SMNVEV (reference sequence). Trimming cost V 5 bases and J 3 bases; bases outside gene matches: 24. The CDR3 spells CASSPTLTGTGDYGDYEQYF. The CDR3 DNA reads TGTGCCAGCAGTCCCACCCTAACCGGGACAGGAGACTACGGGGACTACGAGCAGTACTTC.

V gene TRBV27 combines with J gene TRBJ2-5; 15 bases are a match to TRBD2. Germline V CDR1 and CDR2: MNHEY, SMNVEV (reference sequence). This CDR3 region has 20 residues. V gave up 1 base and J gave up 5 bases; unmatched junction bases: 14. CDR3 bases: TGTGCCAGCAGTTTATTGCCCCAGGGACTAGCGGGAGGAGGTAGGGAGACCCAGTACTTC. Protein product: CASSLLPQGLAGGGRETQYF.

The table lists this clone with a count of one. The chain joins TRBV7-2 to TRBJ2-1; D is unclear. Trimming took off 0 bases at V and 2 bases at J, with 5 bases between the two ends. This CDR3 has 14 residues. The germline gives CDR1 SGHTA, CDR2 FQGNSA. The CDR3 spells CASSLAAAYNEQFF. CDR3 bases: TGTGCCAGCAGCTTAGCGGCGGCCTACAATGAGCAGTTCTTC.

J is TRBJ2-3 and V is TRBV4-3; possible D gene TRBD1, 5 bases. Germline loops: CDR1 LGHNA, CDR2 YSLEER. This CDR3 comprises 17 residues. V was shortened by 0 bases and J by 0 bases, with 13 bases between the two germline ends. CDR3 residues: CASSQDMGPSSTDTQYF. The CDR3 coding sequence is TGCGCCAGCAGCCAAGACATGGGGCCATCTAGCACAGATACGCAGTATTTT.

V gene TRBV25-1 combines with J gene TRBJ1-1; 7 bases match TRBD1. The CDR3 totals 17 residues. Trimming took 6 bases from V and 1 from J; bases not matched to a gene: 14. Germline loops: CDR1 MGHDK, CDR2 SYGVNS. The CDR3 nucleotides are TGTGCCAGCAGACCGAATGGACTTAGGACAGGGAACACTGAAGCTTTCTTT. Amino acid sequence: CASRPNGLRTGNTEAFF.

This chain links TRBV28 with TRBJ1-1, with 12 bases that match TRBD1. The CDR3 is made up of 17 amino acids. V gave up 5 bases and J gave up 1 base; unmatched junction bases: 8. Per the germline V gene, CDR1 is MDHEN and CDR2 is SYDVKM. The CDR3 is CASSTGTGGCENTEAFF. CDR3 nucleotides: TGTGCCAGCAGTACCGGGACAGGGGGCTGTGAGAACACTGAAGCTTTCTTT.

The sample holds one count of this clone. The chain combines TRBV5-1 with TRBJ2-7, with TRBD2 as a possible D gene (5 bases). Trimming took 3 bases from V and 3 from J, leaving 16 bases between them. Germline V lookup: CDR1 SGHRS, CDR2 YFSETQ. This CDR3 is built from 15 residues. This CDR3 is CASSSLGNGDYEQYF. For the CDR3, the DNA is TGCGCCAGCAGCTCTCTAGGAAACGGGGACTACGAGCAGTACTTC.